This TCR beta chain was found in a study of somatic mutations in cytotoxic T cells in rheumatoid arthritis. Germline loops: CDR1 MRHNA, CDR2 SNTAGT. The CDR3 consists of 13 residues. Trimming pared 1 base from V and 5 bases from J, leaving 5 bases between. Here immunoSEQ multiplex PCR was the method, and the copy in TCRdb shows in-frame clones only, minus some. The sample yields some 20,000 clones, around 84% seen once. This chain connects TRBV6-4 to TRBJ2-2; no reliable D call. Sequencing used CD8+ T cells sorted from blood. The clonotype comes from a woman aged 50 to 60 in good health. The CDR3, as DNA: TGTGCCAGCAGTGACTTCGATACCGGGGAGCTGTTTTTT. It yields the protein CASSDFDTGELFF.